One and the same sample provided the 29 T cell receptor beta chains below, sequenced in a study of T cell changes during pregnancy in multiple sclerosis. Profiling relied on immunoSEQ multiplex PCR, and the TCRdb table lists in-frame clones only, not all of them. The sample gives 35,000 to 45,000 clones, approximately 87% of which show up once; approximately 5% is in the top ten. The material was peripheral blood, obtained in the second trimester of pregnancy. Receptor source: a female donor in good health, enrolled as a control in a pregnancy study.

This chain connects TRBV19 to TRBJ2-1; tentative D call: TRBD2 (7 bases). The germline V and J ends were trimmed by 4 bases and 7 bases, with 20 bases remaining between them. From germline, CDR1 is LNHDA and CDR2 SQIVND (reference sequence). CDR3 length: 16 amino acids. CDR3 amino acids: CASSKRGGEKGNEQFF. CDR3 in DNA: TGTGCCAGTAGTAAGAGGGGGGGGGAGAAAGGGAATGAGCAGTTCTTC.

The CDR3 loop is CASRPAGSGHEQYF. CDR3 coding DNA: TGTGCCAGCAGACCCGCTGGGAGTGGCCACGAGCAGTACTTC. The gene calls are TRBV6-1 and TRBJ2-7; perhaps TRBD2 as D (5 bases). Trimming took 6 bases from V and 5 from J, leaving 17 bases between them. The V gene's germline CDR1 is MNHNS and CDR2 SASEGT. The CDR3 contains 14 residues.

The chain combines TRBV6-5 with TRBJ1-5; D is undetermined. The CDR3 has 15 residues. Trimming shortened V by 2 bases and J by 1 base, and 9 bases separated the two germline ends. CDR1 MNHEY and CDR2 SVGAGI come from the germline V gene. Written as DNA, the CDR3 is TGTGCCAGCAGTTACGGGCAGAGCAGCAATCAGCCCCAGCATTTT. Protein: CASSYGQSSNQPQHF.

The chain joins TRBV6-5 to TRBJ2-5; the match to TRBD1 covers 8 bases. The J segment lost 2 bases and the V segment lost 2 bases, leaving 1 base of the junction unmatched. The V gene's germline CDR1 is MNHEY and CDR2 SVGAGI. The CDR3 is 14 residues long. The CDR3 nucleotides are TGTGCCAGCAGTTACGGGACAGGACAAGAGACCCAGTACTTC. This sequence encodes CASSYGTGQETQYF.

This clone was counted a single time. This sequence joins TRBV19 and TRBJ1-3; unclear D gene. The V end lost 4 bases, the J end lost 1 base, and 5 bases lay between the germline ends. The germline V gene has CDR1 LNHDA and CDR2 SQIVND (reference sequence). The CDR3 sequence is 13 residues long. The CDR3 is CASSSRSGNTIYF. In DNA, the CDR3 is TGTGCCAGTAGTAGCAGGTCTGGAAACACCATATATTTT.

V usage is TRBV9 and J usage is TRBJ2-7, with D unresolved. Trimming pared 2 bases from V and 0 bases from J, leaving 9 bases between. Germline CDR1 is SGDLS and CDR2 is YYNGEE. The CDR3 spans 14 residues. The CDR3 region is CASSVSPGSYEQYF. The CDR3 nucleotides are TGTGCCAGCAGCGTTAGCCCGGGCTCCTACGAGCAGTACTTC. The whole variable domain, remainder taken from reference TRBV9 and TRBJ2-7, is DSGVTQTPKHLITATGQRVTLRCSPRSGDLSVYWYQQSLDQGLQFLIQYYNGEERAKGNILERFSAQQFPDLHSELNLSSLELGDSALYFCASSVSPGSYEQYFGPGTRLTVT.

The rearrangement uses TRBV4-1 and TRBJ1-6; 11 bases align to TRBD1. The CDR3 sequence is 17 residues long. The germline CDR1 and CDR2 sequences are MGHRA and YSYEKL. Trimming at V came to 0 bases and at J to 10 bases, leaving 8 bases not matched to a gene. The chain's CDR3 is CASSQEGRTGGDSPLHF. DNA of the CDR3: TGCGCCAGCAGCCAAGAAGGCCGGACAGGGGGCGACTCACCCCTCCACTTT.

The chain couples TRBV7-2 to TRBJ1-2; 8 nucleotides line up with TRBD1. Looked up from germline, CDR1 is SGHTA and CDR2 is FQGNSA. Unmatched junction bases numbered 2, after V lost 3 bases and J lost 5 bases. CDR3 length: 13 amino acids. CDR3 protein: CASSFGTGYGYTF. In DNA, the CDR3 is TGTGCCAGCAGCTTCGGGACAGGTTATGGCTACACCTTC. Supplemented by reference TRBV7-2 and TRBJ1-2, the full variable domain reads GAGVSQSPSNKVTEKGKDVELRCDPISGHTALYWYRQSLGQGLEFLIYFQGNSAPDKSGLPSDRFSAERTGGSVSTLTIQRTQQEDSAVYLCASSFGTGYGYTFGSGTRLTVV.

V usage is TRBV19 and J usage is TRBJ2-7; D remains ambiguous. V lost 3 bases and J lost 2, with 11 bases in between. Germline-derived CDR1 and CDR2 are LNHDA and SQIVND (reference sequence). The CDR3 consists of 14 residues. Here the CDR3 DNA reads TGTGCCAGTAGTATTATTAGAGGCCCCTACGAGCAGTACTTC. Protein sequence: CASSIIRGPYEQYF.

A few counts support this clone. Additional DNA sequences in this sample encode the identical CDR3. The chain couples TRBV27 to TRBJ1-1; D not certain. Germline CDR1 is MNHEY and CDR2 is SMNVEV (reference sequence). Deletions cut 2 bases from V and 1 base from J, with 5 bases between. There are 13 residues in the CDR3. This chain's CDR3 is CASSLVRNTEAFF. In DNA form, the CDR3 reads TGTGCCAGCAGTTTAGTTCGGAACACTGAAGCTTTCTTT.

This clone came up a few times. The CDR3 is CASSLLVGQETQYF. The CDR3, as DNA: TGTGCCAGCAGCCTGCTGGTCGGCCAAGAGACCCAGTACTTC. The chain combines TRBV7-6 with TRBJ2-5; D gene unclear. The CDR3 has 14 residues. Per germline, CDR1 SGHVS and CDR2 FNYEAQ. V was trimmed by 5 bases and J by 1 base, leaving 11 bases between them.

This clone was seen a handful of times. The rearrangement uses TRBV10-3 and TRBJ2-7; 11 positions agree with TRBD2. The CDR3 has 14 residues. Per the germline V gene, CDR1 is ENHRY and CDR2 is SYGVKD. Germline trimming cut 6 bases from V and 7 bases from J; bases unmatched to any gene: 8. As DNA, the CDR3 is TGTGCCATCAGGCCTAGCGGGGGGACTGGTGAGCAGTACTTC. This codes for CAIRPSGGTGEQYF.

This chain uses TRBV15 with TRBJ1-2; unclear D gene. Germline V gives CDR1 LNHNV, CDR2 YYDKDF (reference sequence). Trimming left V 0 bases short and J 6 bases short, with 11 bases between. The CDR3 consists of 14 residues. For the CDR3, the DNA is TGTGCCACCAGCAGAGATCTCCAGACTAATGGCTACACCTTC. Residues: CATSRDLQTNGYTF.

V is TRBV9 and J is TRBJ2-3, with D possibly TRBD2 on 5 matching bases. The CDR3 extends over 15 amino acids. V was shortened by 0 bases and J by 0 bases, with 8 bases between the two germline ends. Germline CDR1 SGDLS, CDR2 YYNGEE. The CDR3 DNA is TGTGCCAGCAGCGTAGCCAGCGGAAGCACAGATACGCAGTATTTT. Amino acid sequence: CASSVASGSTDTQYF.

This chain links TRBV28 with TRBJ1-4; a possible D gene is TRBD1 (5 bases). CDR1 MDHEN and CDR2 SYDVKM come from the germline V gene. V lost 6 bases and J lost 3, with 5 bases in between. The CDR3 extends over 12 amino acids. The chain's CDR3 is CASRTANEKLFF. The CDR3 coding sequence is TGTGCCAGCAGGACAGCTAATGAAAAACTGTTTTTT.

This rearrangement joins TRBV6-5 to TRBJ2-7, with 9 bases aligning to TRBD1. Germline CDR1 is MNHEY and CDR2 is SVGAGI. The CDR3 totals 13 residues. V gave up 8 bases and J gave up 3 bases; unmatched junction bases: 5. The CDR3 reads CASRGTGYYEQYF. The CDR3 region has the DNA TGTGCCAGCCGAGGGACAGGGTACTACGAGCAGTACTTC.

The V call is TRBV18, the J call TRBJ2-2; 9 nucleotides align to TRBD1. CDR1 is KGHSH and CDR2 is LQKENI in the germline V gene. The CDR3 length is 18 residues. Germline trimming cut 6 bases from V and 0 bases from J; bases unmatched to any gene: 11. This CDR3 reads CASSPGQGITSNTGELFF. The CDR3 bases are TGTGCCAGCTCCCCGGGACAGGGCATCACGTCGAACACCGGGGAGCTGTTTTTT. The full variable domain, its missing parts supplied by reference TRBV18 and TRBJ2-2, is NAGVMQNPRHLVRRRGQEARLRCSPMKGHSHVYWYRQLPEEGLKFMVYLQKENIIDESGMPKERFSAEFPKEGPSILRIQQVVRGDSAAYFCASSPGQGITSNTGELFFGEGSRLTVL.

The J gene is TRBJ1-4, the V gene TRBV30, with D possibly TRBD1 on 5 matching bases. CDR1 GTSNPN and CDR2 SVGIG come from the germline V gene (reference sequence). The CDR3 loop spans 15 amino acids. V lost 0 bases and J 7 bases, leaving 15 bases between the germline ends. CDR3 in amino acids: CAWSVRGRGGEKLFF. CDR3 DNA sequence: TGTGCCTGGAGTGTACGGGGACGCGGGGGTGAAAAACTGTTTTTT.

V and J are TRBV15 and TRBJ1-2; maybe TRBD1 (6 bases). CDR1 and CDR2 from the germline V gene are LNHNV and YYDKDF (reference sequence). CDR3 size: 15 residues. Trimming shortened V by 1 base and J by 4 bases, and 13 bases separated the two germline ends. The CDR3 coding sequence is TGTGCCACCAGCAGAGGGGGTGGGGGCGGCTATGGCTACACCTTC. Protein: CATSRGGGGGYGYTF. Combining the CDR3 with reference TRBV15 and TRBJ1-2 gives the whole variable domain DAMVIQNPRYQVTQFGKPVTLSCSQTLNHNVMYWYQQKSSQAPKLLFHYYDKDFNNEADTPDNFQSRRPNTSFCFLDIRSPGLGDTAMYLCATSRGGGGGYGYTFGSGTRLTVV.

This rearrangement joins TRBV7-7 to TRBJ2-1; maybe TRBD2 (5 bases). This CDR3 has 13 residues. Germline V gene sequence: CDR1 SSHAT, CDR2 FNYEAQ (reference sequence). Deletions cut 5 bases from V and 6 bases from J, with 11 bases between. CDR3 nucleotides: TGTGCCAGCAGCCTCAGAAGCGGCAATGAGCAGTTCTTC. Translated: CASSLRSGNEQFF. Full variable domain (missing parts from reference TRBV7-7 and TRBJ2-1): GAGVSQSPRYKVTKRGQDVTLRCDPISSHATLYWYQQALGQGPEFLTYFNYEAQPDKSGLPSDRFSAERPEGSISTLTIQRTEQRDSAMYRCASSLRSGNEQFFGPGTRLTVL.

The rearrangement joins TRBV15 to TRBJ1-1; 9 bases line up with TRBD1. The CDR3 runs to 14 residues. The ends lost 3 bases at V and 3 bases at J; junction bases unmatched: 2. CDR1 and CDR2 from the germline V gene are LNHNV and YYDKDF (reference sequence). The CDR3 sequence is CATSRGDRDTEAFF. CDR3 in DNA: TGTGCCACCAGCAGGGGGGACAGGGACACTGAAGCTTTCTTT.

This chain connects TRBV30 to TRBJ1-6; the match to TRBD1 covers 8 bases. V was clipped by 0 bases and J by 7 bases; unmatched bases: 14. The CDR3 spans 18 residues. Germline V gene sequence: CDR1 GTSNPN, CDR2 SVGIG (reference sequence). CDR3 sequence (DNA): TGTGCCTGGAGTGTCGAACGGAAACAGGGGGAGATCAATTCACCCCTCCACTTT. This encodes CAWSVERKQGEINSPLHF.

This clone was seen once. The chain couples TRBV6-4 to TRBJ2-3, with D unclear. CDR3 length: 14 residues. The ends were cut back, 5 bases at V and 3 bases at J, with 12 bases in the middle. Per the germline V gene, CDR1 is MRHNA and CDR2 is SNTAGT. The CDR3 region is CASSLSPDTDTQYF. CDR3 bases: TGTGCCAGCAGTCTTAGCCCGGATACAGATACGCAGTATTTT.

The CDR3 DNA is TGTGCCTGGAGTCCCATTAGCGGGGGACTTTACAATGAGCAGTTCTTC. Encoded protein: CAWSPISGGLYNEQFF. The rearrangement uses TRBV30 and TRBJ2-1; 9 nucleotides line up with TRBD2. The CDR3 runs to 16 residues. CDR1 is GTSNPN, CDR2 SVGIG, per germline (reference sequence). Unmatched junction bases numbered 9, after V lost 2 bases and J lost 4 bases. Filled out from reference TRBV30 and TRBJ2-1, the complete variable domain reads SQTIHQWPATLVQPVGSPLSLECTVEGTSNPNLYWYRQAAGRGLQLLFYSVGIGQISSEVPQNLSASRPQDRQFILSSKKLLLSDSGFYLCAWSPISGGLYNEQFFGPGTRLTVL.

This clone appeared once. The J gene is TRBJ1-4, the V gene TRBV15, with unresolved D. V was cut by 8 bases and J by 4 bases, with 14 bases left in between. Per the germline V gene, CDR1 is LNHNV and CDR2 is YYDKDF (reference sequence). This CDR3 has 14 amino acids. In nucleotides, the CDR3 is TGTGCCACCTCTAGAGGGAGTTTTAATGAAAAACTGTTTTTT. Translation: CATSRGSFNEKLFF.

The genes are TRBV10-3 and TRBJ1-1; the D gene is possibly TRBD1 (5 bases). The CDR3 has 14 residues. Trimming removed 6 bases from V and 4 bases from J, with 15 bases in between. CDR1 and CDR2 from the germline V gene are ENHRY and SYGVKD. The DNA of the CDR3 is TGTGCCATCAGAGGCCACGGGAGGGGCACTGAAGCTTTCTTT. Protein product: CAIRGHGRGTEAFF.

The J gene is TRBJ2-7, the V gene TRBV2, with 9 bases lining up with TRBD2. The CDR3 loop spans 14 amino acids. The V gene end was trimmed by 9 bases and the J gene end by 5 bases; junction bases not matched to a gene: 11. CDR1 is SNHLY and CDR2 is FYNNEI in the germline V gene. The DNA of the CDR3 is TGTGCCAGTAGGGGGCTAGCGGGAAGGAACGAGCAGTACTTC. As protein: CASRGLAGRNEQYF.

This chain links TRBV30 with TRBJ2-7, with D possibly being TRBD1 (5 bases). Germline lookup yields CDR1 GTSNPN and CDR2 SVGIG (reference sequence). The V gene lost 1 base and the J gene lost 7 bases, with 8 bases spanning the gap. CDR3 length equals 11 residues. The CDR3 sequence: CAWSEGWEQYF. In DNA form, the CDR3 reads TGTGCCTGGAGTGAGGGGTGGGAGCAGTACTTC.

The chain links TRBV19 to TRBJ2-1, with a tentative D call TRBD2 (6 bases). Trimming took off 3 bases at V and 8 bases at J, with 17 bases between the two ends. The CDR3 has 15 amino acids. In germline, CDR1 is LNHDA, CDR2 SQIVND (reference sequence). CDR3 in DNA: TGTGCCAGTAGTATTGGGGGAGGACAAATGGATGAGCAGTTCTTC. Residues: CASSIGGGQMDEQFF.